The T cell receptor (beta chain) described here comes from a study of Ad26.COV2.S vaccination and SARS-CoV-2 variants. Indicated treatment: 19 received Ad26.COV2.S at low or high dose, single or two shots; 5 received placebo; per-sample allocation not given. Day 63 after the first vaccine or placebo injection was the time point for sampling. Produced via immunoSEQ multiplex PCR; TCRdb's table is partial and in-frame only. The sample lists about 350,000 clones, approximately 86% seen once, with about 10% in the top ten. The CDR3 has 12 residues. CDR1 is SGHDT, CDR2 YYEEEE, per germline. V dropped 1 base and J dropped 10 bases, with 6 bases sitting between them.

The chain recombines TRBV5-6 with TRBJ1-6; no reliable D call. The source was peripheral blood, collected in a trial of Ad26.COV2.S vaccine versus placebo. The TCR comes from a person between 18 and 60 years old who received the Ad26.COV2.S COVID-19 vaccine or a placebo. This CDR3 is CASSLPASPLHF. The CDR3 bases are TGTGCCAGCAGCTTGCCCGCCTCACCCCTCCACTTT.